This T cell receptor (beta chain) was recorded in a study of cytomegalovirus exposure and HLA in healthy donors. Study conclusions and caveats: According to a later analysis, most TCR beta chains associated with CMV appeared HLA-restricted.

In the case of this clone: The target antigen is unknown.

Primers: 60 Vbeta forward and 13 Jbeta reverse. Libraries were prepared by immunoSEQ multiplex PCR; TCRdb keeps only in-frame clonotypes and omits some of them. The sample contains around 160,000 clones, approximately 88% of which appear only once. CDR1 is SGHDT and CDR2 is YYEEEE in the germline V gene. The length of the CDR3 is 14 residues. Trimming took 4 bases from V and 7 from J; bases not matched to a gene: 7. The source is a woman younger than 30 in good health and CMV-seronegative. The rearrangement joins TRBV5-6 to TRBJ2-4, with 8 bases lining up with TRBD1. Sequencing used PBMCs. As DNA, the CDR3 is TGTGCCAGCAGCGCCCGACAGGGGTGGAACATTCAGTACTTC. Translation: CASSARQGWNIQYF.